This T cell receptor beta chain was obtained from a study of type 1 regulatory T cells. About the study: T-allo10 is an in vitro-generated, Tr1-enriched CD4 T cell product specific for alloantigen.

This CDR3 region has 13 residues. Germline CDR1 and CDR2: ENHRY and SYGVKD. The V gene lost 7 bases and the J gene lost 2 bases, with 11 bases spanning the gap. In TCRdb, the reads were re-called with MiXCR into one record per CDR3 protein. Here the sample spans 75,000 to 100,000 distinct CDR3 sequences, about a third being singletons. This clonotype was detected only a few times. The sequenced material came from CD4+ T cells, either the whole sample or a sorted fraction (not recorded which). This chain connects TRBV10-3 to TRBJ1-1; a possible D gene is TRBD1 (6 bases). This receptor was obtained from a human donor in good health. The CDR3 coding sequence is TGTGCCATCACCATGGACAGCAACACTGAAGCTTTCTTT. It encodes CAITMDSNTEAFF.